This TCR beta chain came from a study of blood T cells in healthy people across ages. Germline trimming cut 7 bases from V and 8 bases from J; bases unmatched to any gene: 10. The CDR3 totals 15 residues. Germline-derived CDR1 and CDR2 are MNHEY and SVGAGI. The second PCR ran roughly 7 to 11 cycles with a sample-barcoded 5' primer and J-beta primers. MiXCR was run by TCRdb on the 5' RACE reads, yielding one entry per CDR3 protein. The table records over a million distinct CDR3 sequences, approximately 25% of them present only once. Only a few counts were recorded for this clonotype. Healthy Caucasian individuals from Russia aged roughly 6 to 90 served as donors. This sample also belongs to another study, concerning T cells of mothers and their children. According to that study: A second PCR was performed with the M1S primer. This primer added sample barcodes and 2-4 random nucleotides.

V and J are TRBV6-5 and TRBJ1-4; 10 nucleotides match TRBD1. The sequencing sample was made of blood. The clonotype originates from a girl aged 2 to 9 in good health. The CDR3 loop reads CASKYIGTGDEKLFF. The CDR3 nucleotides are TGTGCCAGCAAATATATCGGGACAGGGGACGAAAAACTGTTTTTT.